The 6 T cell receptor beta chains reported below all come from one sample, sequenced in a study of T cells in Graves' hyperthyroidism and ophthalmopathy. The CDR3 regions of TCR beta were amplified from RNA transcripts. The HTBI primer set was used in a first-round RT-PCR of the TCR CDR3. TCRdb reprocessed the multiplex PCR reads via MiXCR and lists one record per CDR3 protein. The table lists 340,000 or so distinct CDR3 sequences, 15% to 20% of them singletons. Sequencing was performed on blood. The source is a woman between 45 and 60 years old with Graves' hyperthyroidism.

The gene calls are TRBV4-1 and TRBJ2-7; possibly TRBD1 or TRBD2 for D (5 bases each). The CDR3 is 14 residues long. Germline V gene data show CDR1 as MGHRA and CDR2 as YSYEKL. Deletions cut 4 bases from V and 6 bases from J, with 16 bases between. The CDR3 is CASSPGVGLGEQYV. CDR3 DNA sequence: TGCGCCAGCAGCCCCGGGGTGGGGCTGGGCGAGCAGTACGTC.

Ten or more counts support this clonotype. The chain carries TRBV11-2 and TRBJ2-1; tentatively, D is TRBD1 or TRBD2 (5 bases each). The CDR3 is made up of 13 amino acids. CDR1 is SGHAT, CDR2 FQNNGV, per germline. Trimming took 0 bases from V and 10 from J, leaving 10 bases between them. CDR3 protein: CASSLDLWDEQFF. DNA for the CDR3: TGTGCCAGCAGCTTAGACCTTTGGGACGAGCAGTTCTTC.

This clonotype was found many times. In DNA, the CDR3 is TGTGCCTGGAGGGGCCTCGGGACAGGAGGGAATGAGCAGTTCTTC. Its translation: CAWRGLGTGGNEQFF. V gene TRBV30 combines with J gene TRBJ2-1; 8 bases fit TRBD1. CDR1 GTSNPN and CDR2 SVGIG come from the germline V gene (reference sequence). This CDR3 spans 15 amino acids. J lost 7 bases, V lost 3 bases, and 11 bases had no gene match.

The genes are TRBV6-2 or TRBV6-3 and TRBJ1-2; the match to TRBD1 covers 8 bases. V trimming: 10 bases; J trimming: 4 bases; junction bases outside the gene matches: 11. Germline V gene sequence: CDR1 MNHEY, CDR2 SVGEGT. The CDR3 has 14 amino acids. The CDR3, as DNA: TGTGCCACCGAAGACAGGGGAGATGGCTATGGCTACACCTTC. This encodes CATEDRGDGYGYTF.

A remark on this clonotype: A much larger clone differs from this one at a single base, so this may be a read error. The chain recombines TRBV5-7 with TRBJ2-7, with TRBD1 matching 7 bases. TRBV5-7 is classed as an ORF, of uncertain function. V lost 3 bases, J lost 5 bases, and 2 bases stayed unmatched. The CDR3 runs to 12 residues. The CDR3 bases are TGTGCCAGCAGCTCCCAGGGGGACGAGCAGTACGTC. This translates into CASSSQGDEQYV.

This clonotype was found a few times. The CDR3 DNA reads TGCAGTGCCCTAGCGGGGGGGACAGATACGCAGTATTTT. Translation: CSALAGGTDTQYF. The chain uses TRBV20-1 and TRBJ2-3; 12 bases align to TRBD2. The CDR3 is made up of 13 amino acids. Germline V CDR1 and CDR2: DFQATT, SNEGSKA (reference sequence). J gave up 3 bases and V 6 bases, and 1 base lay outside the gene matches.